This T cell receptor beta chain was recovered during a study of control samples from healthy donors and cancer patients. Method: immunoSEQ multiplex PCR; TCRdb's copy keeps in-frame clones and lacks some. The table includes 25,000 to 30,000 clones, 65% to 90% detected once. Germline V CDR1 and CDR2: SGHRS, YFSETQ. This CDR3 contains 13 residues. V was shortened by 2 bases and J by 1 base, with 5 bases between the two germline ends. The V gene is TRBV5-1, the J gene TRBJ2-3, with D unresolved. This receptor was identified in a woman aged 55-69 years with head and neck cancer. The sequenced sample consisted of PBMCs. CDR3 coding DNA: TGCGCCAGCAGCTTAAGCGGCACAGATACGCAGTATTTT. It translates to CASSLSGTDTQYF.